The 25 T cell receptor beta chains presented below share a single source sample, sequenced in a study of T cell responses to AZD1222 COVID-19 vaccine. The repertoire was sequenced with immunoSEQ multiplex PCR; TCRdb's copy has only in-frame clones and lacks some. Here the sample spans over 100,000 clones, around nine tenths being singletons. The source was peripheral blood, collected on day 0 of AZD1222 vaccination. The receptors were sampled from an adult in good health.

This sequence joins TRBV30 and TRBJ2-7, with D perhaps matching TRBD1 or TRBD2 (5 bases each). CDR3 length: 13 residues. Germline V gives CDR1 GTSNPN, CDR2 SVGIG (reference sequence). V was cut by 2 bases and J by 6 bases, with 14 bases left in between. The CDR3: CAWSRGPRGEQYF. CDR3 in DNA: TGTGCCTGGAGTCGGGGCCCTAGGGGCGAGCAGTACTTC. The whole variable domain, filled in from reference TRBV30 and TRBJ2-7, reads SQTIHQWPATLVQPVGSPLSLECTVEGTSNPNLYWYRQAAGRGLQLLFYSVGIGQISSEVPQNLSASRPQDRQFILSSKKLLLSDSGFYLCAWSRGPRGEQYFGPGTRLTVT.

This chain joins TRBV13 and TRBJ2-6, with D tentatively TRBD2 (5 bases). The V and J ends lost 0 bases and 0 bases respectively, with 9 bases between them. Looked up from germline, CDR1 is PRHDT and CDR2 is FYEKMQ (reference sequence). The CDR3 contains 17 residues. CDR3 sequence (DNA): TGTGCCAGCAGCTTAGGCCGGGGTTTCTCTGGGGCCAACGTCCTGACTTTC. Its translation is CASSLGRGFSGANVLTF.

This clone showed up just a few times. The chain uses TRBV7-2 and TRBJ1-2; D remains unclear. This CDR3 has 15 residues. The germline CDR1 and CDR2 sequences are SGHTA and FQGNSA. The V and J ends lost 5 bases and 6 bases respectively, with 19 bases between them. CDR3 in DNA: TGTGCCAGCAGCCGTAACCGGGCCAGCCTCGATGGCTACACCTTC. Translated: CASSRNRASLDGYTF.

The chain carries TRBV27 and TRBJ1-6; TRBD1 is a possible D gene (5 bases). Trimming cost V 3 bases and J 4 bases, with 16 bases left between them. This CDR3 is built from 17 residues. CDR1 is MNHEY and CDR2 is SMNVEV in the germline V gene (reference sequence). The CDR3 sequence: CASSFGWRGAYNSPLHF. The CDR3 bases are TGTGCCAGCAGTTTTGGATGGAGGGGCGCTTATAATTCACCCCTCCACTTT.

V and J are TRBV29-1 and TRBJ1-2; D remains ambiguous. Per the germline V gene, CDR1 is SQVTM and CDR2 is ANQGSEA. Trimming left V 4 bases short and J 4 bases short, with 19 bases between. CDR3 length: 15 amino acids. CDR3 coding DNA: TGCAGCGTTGTCTTGGACGGATCGGCCTTCTATGGCTACACCTTC. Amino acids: CSVVLDGSAFYGYTF.

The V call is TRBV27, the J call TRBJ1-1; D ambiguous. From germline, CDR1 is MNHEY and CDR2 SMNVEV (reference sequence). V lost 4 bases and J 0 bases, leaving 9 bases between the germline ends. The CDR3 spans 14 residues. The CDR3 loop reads CASSSGLMNTEAFF. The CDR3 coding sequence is TGTGCCAGCAGTTCCGGACTCATGAACACTGAAGCTTTCTTT.

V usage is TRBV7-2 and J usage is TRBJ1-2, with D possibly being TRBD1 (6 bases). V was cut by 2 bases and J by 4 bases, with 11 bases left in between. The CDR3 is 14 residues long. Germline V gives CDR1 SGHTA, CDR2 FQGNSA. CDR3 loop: CASSLNRDTYGYTF. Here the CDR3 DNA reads TGTGCCAGCAGCTTAAACAGGGACACCTATGGCTACACCTTC.

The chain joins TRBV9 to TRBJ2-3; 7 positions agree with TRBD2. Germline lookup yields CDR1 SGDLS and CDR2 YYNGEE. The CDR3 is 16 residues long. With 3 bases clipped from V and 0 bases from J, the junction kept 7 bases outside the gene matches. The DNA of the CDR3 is TGTGCCAGCAGCGCCCGCGGGGGAGCTAGCACAGATACGCAGTATTTT. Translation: CASSARGGASTDTQYF.

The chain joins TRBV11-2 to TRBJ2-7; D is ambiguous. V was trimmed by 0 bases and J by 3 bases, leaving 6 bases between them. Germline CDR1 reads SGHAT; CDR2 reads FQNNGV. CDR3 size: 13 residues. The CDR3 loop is CASSLESHYEQYF. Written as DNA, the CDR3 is TGTGCCAGCAGCTTAGAATCCCACTACGAGCAGTACTTC.

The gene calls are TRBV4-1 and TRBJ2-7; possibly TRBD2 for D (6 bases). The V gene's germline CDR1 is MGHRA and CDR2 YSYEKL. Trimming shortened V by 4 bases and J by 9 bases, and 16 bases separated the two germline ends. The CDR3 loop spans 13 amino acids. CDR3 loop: CASSPLGAGRQYF. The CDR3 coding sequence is TGCGCCAGCAGCCCCCTAGGGGCGGGGCGGCAGTACTTC.

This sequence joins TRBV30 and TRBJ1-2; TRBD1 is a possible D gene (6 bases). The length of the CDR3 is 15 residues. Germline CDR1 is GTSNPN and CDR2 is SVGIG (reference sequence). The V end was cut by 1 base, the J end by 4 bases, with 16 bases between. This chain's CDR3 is CAWSENPGAAYGYTF. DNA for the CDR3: TGTGCCTGGAGTGAAAACCCGGGGGCCGCCTATGGCTACACCTTC.

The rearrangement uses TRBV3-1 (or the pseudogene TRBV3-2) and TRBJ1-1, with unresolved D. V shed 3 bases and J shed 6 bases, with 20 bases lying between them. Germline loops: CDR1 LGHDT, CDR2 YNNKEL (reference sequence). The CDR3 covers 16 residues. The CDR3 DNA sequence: TGTGCCAGCAGCCATCCACGCCTCTCCAGTATGGCTGAAGCTTTCTTT. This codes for CASSHPRLSSMAEAFF.

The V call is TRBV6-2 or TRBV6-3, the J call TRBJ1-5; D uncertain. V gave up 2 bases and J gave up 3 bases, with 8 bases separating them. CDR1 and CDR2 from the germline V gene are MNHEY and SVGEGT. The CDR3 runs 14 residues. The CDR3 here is CASSYSGNNQPQHF. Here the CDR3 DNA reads TGTGCCAGCAGTTACAGCGGGAACAATCAGCCCCAGCATTTT.

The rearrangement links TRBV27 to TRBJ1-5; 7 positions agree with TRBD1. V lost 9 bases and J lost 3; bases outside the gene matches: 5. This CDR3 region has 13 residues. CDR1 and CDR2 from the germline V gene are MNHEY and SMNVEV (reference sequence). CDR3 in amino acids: CASTTGYNQPQHF. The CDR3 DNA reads TGTGCCAGTACGACAGGGTACAATCAGCCCCAGCATTTT.

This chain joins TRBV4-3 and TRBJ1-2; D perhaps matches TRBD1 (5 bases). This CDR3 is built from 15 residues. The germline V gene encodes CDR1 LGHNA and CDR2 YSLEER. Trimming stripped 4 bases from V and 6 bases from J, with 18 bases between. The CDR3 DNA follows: TGCGCCAGCAGCCTCAGAGATGGGGGGAAGAATGGCTACACCTTC. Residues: CASSLRDGGKNGYTF.

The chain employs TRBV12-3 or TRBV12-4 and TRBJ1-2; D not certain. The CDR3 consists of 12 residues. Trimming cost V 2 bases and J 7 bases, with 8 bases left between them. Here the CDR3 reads CASSLRPGGYTF. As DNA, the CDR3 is TGTGCCAGCAGTTTACGTCCAGGTGGCTACACCTTC.

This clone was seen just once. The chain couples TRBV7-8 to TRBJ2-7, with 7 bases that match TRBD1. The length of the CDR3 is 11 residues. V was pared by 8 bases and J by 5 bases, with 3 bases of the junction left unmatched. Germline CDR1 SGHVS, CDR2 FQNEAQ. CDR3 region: CASLQGNEQYF. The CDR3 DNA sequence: TGTGCCAGCCTACAGGGGAACGAGCAGTACTTC.

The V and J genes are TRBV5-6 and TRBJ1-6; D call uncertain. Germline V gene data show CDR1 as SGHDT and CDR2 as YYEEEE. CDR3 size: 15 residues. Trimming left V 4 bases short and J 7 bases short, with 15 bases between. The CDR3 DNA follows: TGTGCCAGCAGCAAGACGAACCCGGGAAATTCACCCCTCCACTTT. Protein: CASSKTNPGNSPLHF.

CDR3 sequence: CASSLAEGGLGYGYTF. The DNA for the CDR3 is TGCGCCAGCAGCTTGGCCGAGGGGGGCTTGGGCTATGGCTACACCTTC. This rearrangement joins TRBV5-1 to TRBJ1-2, with D tentatively TRBD1 (6 bases). V was clipped by 0 bases and J by 4 bases, with 16 bases between them. The germline V gene encodes CDR1 SGHRS and CDR2 YFSETQ. This CDR3 has 16 residues.

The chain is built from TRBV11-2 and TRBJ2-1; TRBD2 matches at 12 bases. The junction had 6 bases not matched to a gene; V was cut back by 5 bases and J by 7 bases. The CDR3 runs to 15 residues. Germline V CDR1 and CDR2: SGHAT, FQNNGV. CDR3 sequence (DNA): TGTGCCAGCAGCCGTTTTGGACTAGCGGGGAATGAGCAGTTCTTC. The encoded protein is CASSRFGLAGNEQFF.

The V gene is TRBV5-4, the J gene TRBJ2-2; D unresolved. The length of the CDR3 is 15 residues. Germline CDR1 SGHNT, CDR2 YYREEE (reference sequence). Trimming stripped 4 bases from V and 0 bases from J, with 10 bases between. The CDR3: CASSTEGPNTGELFF. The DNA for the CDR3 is TGTGCCAGCAGCACGGAAGGTCCGAACACCGGGGAGCTGTTTTTT.

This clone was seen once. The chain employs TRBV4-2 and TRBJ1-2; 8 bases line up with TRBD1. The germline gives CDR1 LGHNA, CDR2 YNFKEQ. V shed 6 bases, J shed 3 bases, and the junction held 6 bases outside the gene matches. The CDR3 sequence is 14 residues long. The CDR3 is CASSDGTGDYGYTF. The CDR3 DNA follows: TGTGCCAGCAGTGATGGGACAGGCGACTATGGCTACACCTTC.

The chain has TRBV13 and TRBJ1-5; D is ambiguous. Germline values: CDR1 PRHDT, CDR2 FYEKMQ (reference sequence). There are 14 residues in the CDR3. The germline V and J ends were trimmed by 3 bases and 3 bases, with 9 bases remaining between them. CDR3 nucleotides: TGTGCCAGCAGCTTGAAACCGGACAATCAGCCCCAGCATTTT. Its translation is CASSLKPDNQPQHF.

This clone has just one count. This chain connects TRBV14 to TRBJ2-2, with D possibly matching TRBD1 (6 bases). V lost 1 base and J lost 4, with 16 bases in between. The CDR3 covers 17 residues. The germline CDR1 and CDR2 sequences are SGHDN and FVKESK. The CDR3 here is CASSQGQVPAFTGELFF. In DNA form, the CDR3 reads TGTGCCAGCAGCCAAGGACAGGTTCCGGCGTTCACCGGGGAGCTGTTTTTT.

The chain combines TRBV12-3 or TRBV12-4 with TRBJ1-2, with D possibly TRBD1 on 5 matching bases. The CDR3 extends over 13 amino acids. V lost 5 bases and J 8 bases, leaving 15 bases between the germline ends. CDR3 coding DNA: TGTGCCAGCAGTCTGGGTGGGGCGCGAGGCTACACCTTC. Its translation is CASSLGGARGYTF.